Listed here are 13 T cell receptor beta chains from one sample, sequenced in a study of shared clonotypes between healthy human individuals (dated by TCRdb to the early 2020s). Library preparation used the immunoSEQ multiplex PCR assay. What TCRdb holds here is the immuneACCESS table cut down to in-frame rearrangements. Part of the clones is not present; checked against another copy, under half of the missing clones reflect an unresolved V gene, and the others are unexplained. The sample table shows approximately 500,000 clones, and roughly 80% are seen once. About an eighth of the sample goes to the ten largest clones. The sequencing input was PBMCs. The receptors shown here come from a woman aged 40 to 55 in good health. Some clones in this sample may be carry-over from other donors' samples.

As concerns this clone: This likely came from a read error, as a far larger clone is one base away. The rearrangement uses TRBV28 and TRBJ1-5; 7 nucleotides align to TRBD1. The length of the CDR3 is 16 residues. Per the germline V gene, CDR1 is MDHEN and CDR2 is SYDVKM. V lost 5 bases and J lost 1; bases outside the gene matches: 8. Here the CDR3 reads CASSLIGGKSNQPQHF. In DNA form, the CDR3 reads TGTGCCAGCAGTCTTATAGGGGGCAAGAGCAATCAGCCCCAGCATTTT.

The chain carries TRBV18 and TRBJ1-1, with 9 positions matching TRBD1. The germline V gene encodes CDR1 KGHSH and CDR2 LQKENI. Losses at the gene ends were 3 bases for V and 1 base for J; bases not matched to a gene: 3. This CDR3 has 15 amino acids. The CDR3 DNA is TGTGCCAGCTCACCTCGGGGACAGGGGAACACTGAAGCTTTCTTT. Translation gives CASSPRGQGNTEAFF.

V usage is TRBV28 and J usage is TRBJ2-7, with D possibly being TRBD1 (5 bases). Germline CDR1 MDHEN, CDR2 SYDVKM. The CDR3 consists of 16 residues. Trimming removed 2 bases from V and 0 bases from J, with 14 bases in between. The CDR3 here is CASSLDTGRISYEQYF. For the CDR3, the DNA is TGTGCCAGCAGTTTAGATACAGGCCGTATCTCCTACGAGCAGTACTTC.

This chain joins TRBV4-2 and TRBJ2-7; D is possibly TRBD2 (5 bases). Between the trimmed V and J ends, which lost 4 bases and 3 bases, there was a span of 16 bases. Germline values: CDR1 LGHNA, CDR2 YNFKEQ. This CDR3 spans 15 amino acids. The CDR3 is CASSRSTTTSYEQYF. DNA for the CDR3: TGTGCCAGCAGCCGAAGTACGACTACCAGCTACGAGCAGTACTTC.

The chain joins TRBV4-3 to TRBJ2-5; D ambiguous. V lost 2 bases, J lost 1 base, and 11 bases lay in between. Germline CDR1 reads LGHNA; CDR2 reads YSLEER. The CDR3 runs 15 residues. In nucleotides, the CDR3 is TGCGCCAGCAGCCAATTTCGTACCTCCCAAGAGACCCAGTACTTC. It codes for CASSQFRTSQETQYF.

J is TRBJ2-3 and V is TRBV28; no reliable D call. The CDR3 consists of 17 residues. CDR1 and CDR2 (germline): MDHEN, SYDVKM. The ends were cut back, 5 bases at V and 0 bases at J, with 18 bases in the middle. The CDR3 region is CASSVGFEHGSTDTQYF. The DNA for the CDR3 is TGTGCCAGCAGTGTGGGGTTTGAGCACGGAAGCACAGATACGCAGTATTTT. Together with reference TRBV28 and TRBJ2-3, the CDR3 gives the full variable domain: DVKVTQSSRYLVKRTGEKVFLECVQDMDHENMFWYRQDPGLGLRLIYFSYDVKMKEKGDIPEGYSVSREKKERFSLILESASTNQTSMYLCASSVGFEHGSTDTQYFGPGTRLTVL.

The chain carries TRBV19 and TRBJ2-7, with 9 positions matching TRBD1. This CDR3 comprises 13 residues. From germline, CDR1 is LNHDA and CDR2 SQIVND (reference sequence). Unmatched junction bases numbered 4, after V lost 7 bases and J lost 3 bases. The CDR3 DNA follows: TGTGCCAGTAAGGTGACAGGGGGCTACGAGCAGTACTTC. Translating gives CASKVTGGYEQYF.

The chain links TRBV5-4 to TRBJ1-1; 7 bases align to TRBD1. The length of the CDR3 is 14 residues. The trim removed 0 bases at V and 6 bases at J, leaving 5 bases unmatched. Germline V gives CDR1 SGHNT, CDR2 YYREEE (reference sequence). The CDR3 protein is CASSLGQGGPEAFF. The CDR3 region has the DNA TGTGCCAGCAGCTTGGGACAGGGAGGGCCTGAAGCTTTCTTT.

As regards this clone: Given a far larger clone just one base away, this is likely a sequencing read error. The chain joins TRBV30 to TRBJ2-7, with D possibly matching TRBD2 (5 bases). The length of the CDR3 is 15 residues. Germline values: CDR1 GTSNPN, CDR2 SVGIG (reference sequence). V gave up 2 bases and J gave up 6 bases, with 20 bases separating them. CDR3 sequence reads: CAWSPTTPVGSEQYF. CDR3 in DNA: TGTGCCTGGAGTCCGACCACACCTGTGGGGAGCGAGCAGTACTTC.

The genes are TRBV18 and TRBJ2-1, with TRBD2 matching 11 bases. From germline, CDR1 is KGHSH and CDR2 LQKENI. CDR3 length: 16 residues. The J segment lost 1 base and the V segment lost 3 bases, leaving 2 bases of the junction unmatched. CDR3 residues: CASSPGLAGSYNEQFF. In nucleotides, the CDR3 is TGTGCCAGCTCACCTGGACTAGCGGGTTCCTACAATGAGCAGTTCTTC.

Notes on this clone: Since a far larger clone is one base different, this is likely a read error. The CDR3 nucleotides read TGTGCCCGGAAAGCGGGACATCGGAACACTGAAGCTTTCTTT. Its translation is CARKAGHRNTEAFF. This chain links TRBV30 with TRBJ1-1, with a weak D call TRBD1 (6 bases). Germline V gives CDR1 GTSNPN, CDR2 SVGIG (reference sequence). This CDR3 region has 14 residues. V was cut by 8 bases and J by 1 base, with 17 bases left in between.

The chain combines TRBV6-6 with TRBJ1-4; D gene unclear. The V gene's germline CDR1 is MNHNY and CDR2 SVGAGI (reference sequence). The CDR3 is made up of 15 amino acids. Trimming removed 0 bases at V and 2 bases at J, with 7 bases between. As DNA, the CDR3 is TGTGCCAGCAGTTACTCGGGAGGCACTAATGAAAAACTGTTTTTT. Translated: CASSYSGGTNEKLFF.

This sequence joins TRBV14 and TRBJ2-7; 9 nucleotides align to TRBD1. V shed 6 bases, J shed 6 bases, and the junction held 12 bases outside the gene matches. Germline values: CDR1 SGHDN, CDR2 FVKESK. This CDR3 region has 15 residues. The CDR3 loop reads CASRDSGTGRFEQYF. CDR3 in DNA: TGTGCCAGCAGAGACAGTGGGACAGGGAGATTCGAGCAGTACTTC.